This TCR beta chain was profiled in a study of cytomegalovirus exposure and HLA in healthy donors. Study-level results: Among TCR beta chains, those listed as cytomegalovirus-associated numbered over 150. The dataset shows that most TCR sequences were rare, while some public TCRs occurred in many donors. CMV antigen specificity of a few CMV-associated chains was confirmed in vitro.

Libraries were prepared by immunoSEQ multiplex PCR; TCRdb keeps only in-frame clonotypes and omits some of them. The repertoire includes roughly 330,000 clones, roughly nine tenths of them detected once, and roughly 1.2% sits in the top ten. Comment on this clone: The antigen is not known.

CDR3 length: 16 amino acids. Trimming cost V 2 bases and J 8 bases, with 19 bases left between them. In germline, CDR1 is SNHLY, CDR2 FYNNEI. Donors came from a validation cohort of over 100 subjects, distinct from the first 666-subject cohort. The rearrangement joins TRBV2 to TRBJ2-4; a weak D match, TRBD1 (5 bases). This TCR derives from a woman aged 25 to 39 in good health and CMV-seropositive. The sample was PBMCs. Written as DNA, the CDR3 is TGTGCCAGCAGTGAAATGTTGGGGCCGATGCTTGACATTCAGTACTTC. Protein: CASSEMLGPMLDIQYF.